These 24 T cell receptor beta chains were all obtained from the same sample, sequenced in a study of cytotoxic CD8 clonotypes in ibrutinib-treated CLL. Generated by immunoSEQ multiplex PCR, the TCRdb table keeps only in-frame clones and is missing some. The table lists 150,000 or so clones, 80% of them singletons. This material consisted of PBMCs, taken after 36 months of ibrutinib treatment. Every receptor here comes from a human donor with chronic lymphocytic leukemia.

This chain connects TRBV5-4 to TRBJ1-2, with TRBD1 as a possible D gene (5 bases). V lost 0 bases to trimming and J lost 8 bases, with 17 bases between them. CDR3 length: 15 amino acids. Per germline, CDR1 SGHNT and CDR2 YYREEE (reference sequence). The CDR3 coding sequence is TGTGCCAGCAGCTTGGCCCCTTTGCGGGGCGGCGGCTACACCTTC. Translated, it gives CASSLAPLRGGGYTF.

Comments on this clone: The sample carries other DNA sequences with the same CDR3. This chain links TRBV5-1 with TRBJ2-3, with D perhaps matching TRBD2 (6 bases). The V end was cut by 0 bases, the J end by 1 base, with 9 bases between. The CDR3 is 15 residues long. CDR1 SGHRS and CDR2 YFSETQ come from the germline V gene. The CDR3 here is CASSLGASGTDTQYF. In nucleotides, the CDR3 is TGCGCCAGCAGCTTGGGGGCTAGCGGCACAGATACGCAGTATTTT.

The chain is built from TRBV30 and TRBJ1-4, with 7 nucleotides matching TRBD1. Trimming cost V 1 base and J 4 bases; bases outside gene matches: 3. This CDR3 comprises 14 residues. Per the germline V gene, CDR1 is GTSNPN and CDR2 is SVGIG (reference sequence). DNA of the CDR3: TGTGCCTGGAGTGGGCCAGGGGGTAATGAAAAACTGTTTTTT. It codes for CAWSGPGGNEKLFF.

DNA for the CDR3: TGTGCCAGTAGCGGTGCGGGGGAGCTGTTTTTT. Translation: CASSGAGELFF. V is TRBV19 and J is TRBJ2-2; D gene unclear. CDR3 length: 11 amino acids. The V end was cut by 6 bases, the J end by 8 bases, with 7 bases between. Germline V gives CDR1 LNHDA, CDR2 SQIVND (reference sequence).

V usage is TRBV6-5 and J usage is TRBJ2-7, with 7 bases fitting TRBD2. V lost 5 bases, J lost 3 bases, and 7 bases stayed unmatched. Looked up from germline, CDR1 is MNHEY and CDR2 is SVGAGI. The CDR3 has 14 amino acids. CDR3 sequence: CASSEIGLDYEQYF. The CDR3 nucleotides are TGTGCCAGCAGTGAAATTGGACTAGACTACGAGCAGTACTTC.

V gene TRBV11-3 combines with J gene TRBJ2-7, with 9 bases that match TRBD1. Germline V lookup: CDR1 SGHNT, CDR2 YENEEA. The CDR3 contains 12 residues. J lost 6 bases, V lost 3 bases, and 0 bases had no gene match. DNA for the CDR3: TGTGCCAGCAGCTTGACAGGGGGCGAGCAGTACTTC. Translating it yields CASSLTGGEQYF.

This clone was detected only once. The chain couples TRBV5-4 to TRBJ2-3, with D tentatively TRBD1 or TRBD2 (5 bases each). The CDR3 covers 13 residues. Germline-derived CDR1 and CDR2 are SGHNT and YYREEE (reference sequence). V dropped 3 bases and J dropped 4 bases, with 9 bases sitting between them. This chain's CDR3 is CASSSGTPDTQYF. The DNA for the CDR3 is TGTGCCAGCAGCTCAGGGACCCCAGATACGCAGTATTTT. The whole variable domain, remainder taken from reference TRBV5-4 and TRBJ2-3, is ETGVTQSPTHLIKTRGQQVTLRCSSQSGHNTVSWYQQALGQGPQFIFQYYREEENGRGNFPPRFSGLQFPNYSSELNVNALELDDSALYLCASSSGTPDTQYFGPGTRLTVL.

A single count supports this clone. The J gene is TRBJ1-4, the V gene TRBV19; tentative D call: TRBD1 (5 bases). Trimming left V 3 bases short and J 0 bases short, with 20 bases between. This CDR3 comprises 19 residues. CDR1 is LNHDA and CDR2 is SQIVND in the germline V gene (reference sequence). CDR3 DNA sequence: TGTGCCAGTAGTATCTGGGGCAGTGGGGACTTTGCAACTAATGAAAAACTGTTTTTT. Protein sequence: CASSIWGSGDFATNEKLFF.

The chain combines TRBV5-1 with TRBJ2-7, with D possibly called TRBD1 or TRBD2 (5 bases each). Trimming left V 4 bases short and J 6 bases short, with 17 bases between. The CDR3 extends over 14 amino acids. CDR1 and CDR2 (germline): SGHRS, YFSETQ. This chain's CDR3 is CASSLRDRAPEQYF. CDR3 sequence (DNA): TGCGCCAGCAGCCTCAGGGACCGGGCGCCCGAGCAGTACTTC.

V and J are TRBV5-5 and TRBJ2-2; no clear D. Germline-derived CDR1 and CDR2 are SGHKS and YYEKEE (reference sequence). Trimming removed 3 bases at V and 7 bases at J, with 7 bases between. CDR3 size: 12 residues. Written as DNA, the CDR3 is TGTGCCAGCAGCTCGTGGGGCGGGGAGCTGTTTTTT. This gives the protein CASSSWGGELFF.

This chain's CDR3 is CASSVGWGRNQPQHF. CDR3 nucleotides: TGCGCCAGCAGCGTTGGATGGGGGCGAAACCAGCCCCAGCATTTT. The V gene is TRBV5-1, the J gene TRBJ1-5; TRBD1 might be the D (6 bases). The CDR3 covers 15 residues. Germline V gene data show CDR1 as SGHRS and CDR2 as YFSETQ. The V gene lost 4 bases and the J gene lost 7 bases, with 18 bases spanning the gap.

The rearrangement uses TRBV9 and TRBJ2-7, with 12 positions matching TRBD1. The V segment lost 3 bases and the J segment 4 bases; nucleotides outside the gene matches: 5. Germline V lookup: CDR1 SGDLS, CDR2 YYNGEE. This CDR3 has 15 amino acids. The CDR3 protein is CASSAAGQGAYEQYF. The DNA of the CDR3 is TGTGCCAGCAGCGCCGCGGGACAGGGGGCGTACGAGCAGTACTTC.

The V call is TRBV5-1, the J call TRBJ1-2; the D is unclear. Germline V CDR1 and CDR2: SGHRS, YFSETQ. V was shortened by 4 bases and J by 2 bases, with 9 bases between the two germline ends. There are 13 residues in the CDR3. The CDR3: CASSQTNNYGYTF. The CDR3 DNA reads TGCGCCAGCAGCCAGACAAACAACTATGGCTACACCTTC. Complete variable domain (other parts from reference TRBV5-1 and TRBJ1-2): KAGVTQTPRYLIKTRGQQVTLSCSPISGHRSVSWYQQTPGQGLQFLFEYFSETQRNKGNFPGRFSGRQFSNSRSEMNVSTLELGDSALYLCASSQTNNYGYTFGSGTRLTVV.

J is TRBJ1-5 and V is TRBV19; D is uncertain. Trimming took off 6 bases at V and 0 bases at J, with 12 bases between the two ends. Germline V gene sequence: CDR1 LNHDA, CDR2 SQIVND (reference sequence). The CDR3 spans 15 residues. CDR3 bases: TGTGCCAGTAGCCCCGAAGGGATTAGCAATCAGCCCCAGCATTTT. Encoded protein: CASSPEGISNQPQHF.

This chain connects TRBV30 to TRBJ1-2; maybe TRBD1 (5 bases). The CDR3 is 13 residues long. CDR1 is GTSNPN, CDR2 SVGIG, per germline (reference sequence). Trimming left V 0 bases short and J 8 bases short, with 13 bases between. DNA of the CDR3: TGTGCCTGGAGTGTACCAGGGACTGGCGGCTACACCTTC. As protein: CAWSVPGTGGYTF.

The chain links TRBV7-3 to TRBJ2-1; 7 nucleotides agree with TRBD2. CDR1 is SGHTA and CDR2 is FQGTGA in the germline V gene. This CDR3 contains 15 residues. V shed 8 bases, J shed 9 bases, and the junction held 16 bases outside the gene matches. The CDR3 DNA sequence: TGTGCCAGCGCTGACCTCGCGGGAGCTGTGAGTGAGCAGTTCTTC. This gives the protein CASADLAGAVSEQFF.

On this clone itself: Since a much larger clone is just one base distant, this may be a read error. The chain joins TRBV5-8 to TRBJ2-7; unclear D gene. V was shortened by 5 bases and J by 3 bases, with 6 bases between the two germline ends. This CDR3 contains 11 residues. Germline lookup yields CDR1 SGHTS and CDR2 YDEGEE. The CDR3 bases are TGTGCCAGCAGTGACAACTACGAGCAGTACTTC. Its protein is CASSDNYEQYF.

The rearrangement links TRBV11-3 to TRBJ2-5; 7 bases fit TRBD2. The CDR3 spans 13 residues. V was clipped by 5 bases and J by 3 bases; unmatched bases: 3. Germline lookup yields CDR1 SGHNT and CDR2 YENEEA. For the CDR3, the DNA is TGTGCCAGCAGCCCCGGGGGGAAAGAGACCCAGTACTTC. It yields the protein CASSPGGKETQYF. The complete variable domain, with remaining parts taken from reference TRBV11-3 and TRBJ2-5, reads EAGVVQSPRYKIIEKKQPVAFWCNPISGHNTLYWYLQNLGQGPELLIRYENEEAVDDSQLPKDRFSAERLKGVDSTLKIQPAELGDSAVYLCASSPGGKETQYFGPGTRLLVL.

This clone was picked up a small number of times. The V gene is TRBV25-1, the J gene TRBJ1-1; 7 nucleotides line up with TRBD1. The germline CDR1 and CDR2 sequences are MGHDK and SYGVNS. The V and J ends lost 5 bases and 6 bases, in that order; junction bases with no gene match: 12. The CDR3 runs to 15 residues. DNA of the CDR3: TGTGCCAGCAGTCTTACCCCGGGACAGCCTTCTGAAGCTTTCTTT. Translating it yields CASSLTPGQPSEAFF.

This clone came up a few times. Here the CDR3 DNA reads TGTGCCATCAGCCCACCGAGGACTAGTATCTACGAGCAGTACTTC. This translates into CAISPPRTSIYEQYF. The rearrangement links TRBV2 to TRBJ2-7, with 7 bases identical to TRBD2. CDR1 and CDR2 from the germline V gene are SNHLY and FYNNEI. The CDR3 spans 15 residues. Germline trimming cut 10 bases from V and 3 bases from J; bases unmatched to any gene: 15.

This chain connects TRBV15 to TRBJ2-4; either TRBD1 or TRBD2 may supply D (5 bases each). Germline CDR1 LNHNV, CDR2 YYDKDF (reference sequence). Deletions cut 5 bases from V and 5 bases from J, with 10 bases between. The CDR3 is 13 amino acids. CDR3 protein: CATSWGPENIQYF. The CDR3 DNA is TGTGCCACCAGCTGGGGACCAGAAAACATTCAGTACTTC. The whole variable domain, remainder taken from reference TRBV15 and TRBJ2-4, is DAMVIQNPRYQVTQFGKPVTLSCSQTLNHNVMYWYQQKSSQAPKLLFHYYDKDFNNEADTPDNFQSRRPNTSFCFLDIRSPGLGDTAMYLCATSWGPENIQYFGAGTRLSVL.

This chain joins TRBV2 and TRBJ1-3; D unclear. CDR3 size: 14 residues. Germline V gives CDR1 SNHLY, CDR2 FYNNEI. Trimming shortened V by 3 bases and J by 0 bases, and 6 bases separated the two germline ends. The CDR3 region is CASSEPVSGNTIYF. In DNA form, the CDR3 reads TGTGCCAGCAGTGAGCCAGTCTCTGGAAACACCATATATTTT.

The chain combines TRBV30 with TRBJ1-5; perhaps TRBD1 as D (5 bases). V lost 4 bases to trimming and J lost 4 bases, with 14 bases between them. The CDR3 sequence is 14 residues long. Germline V lookup: CDR1 GTSNPN, CDR2 SVGIG (reference sequence). In DNA, the CDR3 is TGTGCCTGGAAGGGGCTTGGGGAAAATCAGCCCCAGCATTTT. Encoded protein: CAWKGLGENQPQHF.

This clone was detected once. J is TRBJ2-2 and V is TRBV6-5; D unclear. V lost 10 bases to trimming and J lost 1 base, with 13 bases between them. Germline V lookup: CDR1 MNHEY, CDR2 SVGAGI. CDR3 length equals 14 residues. CDR3 nucleotides: TGTGCCACCGCCGAGTGGGGGAACACCGGGGAGCTGTTTTTT. Protein sequence: CATAEWGNTGELFF.